One sample yielded the 31 T cell receptor beta chains listed below, sequenced in a study of cytomegalovirus exposure and HLA in healthy donors. It was with 60 Vbeta and 13 Jbeta primers that the PCR ran. Using immunoSEQ multiplex PCR, the repertoire was profiled, and TCRdb retains in-frame clones only, with some absent. The data contain about 130,000 clones, approximately 87% of them singletons. Material for sequencing was PBMCs. The source is a man between 18 and 35 years old in good health and CMV-seropositive.

This clone was detected only a few times. This chain links TRBV5-1 with TRBJ1-2, with TRBD1 identical over 7 bases. The V and J ends lost 4 bases and 7 bases, in that order; junction bases with no gene match: 4. This CDR3 comprises 12 residues. The germline gives CDR1 SGHRS, CDR2 YFSETQ. The CDR3 DNA follows: TGCGCCAGCAGCGGCGACAGGGTTGGCTACACCTTC. This encodes CASSGDRVGYTF.

This chain uses TRBV15 with TRBJ2-1; D gene unclear. Deletions cut 0 bases from V and 10 bases from J, with 7 bases between. In germline, CDR1 is LNHNV, CDR2 YYDKDF (reference sequence). The CDR3 loop spans 12 amino acids. The CDR3 loop reads CATSRERKEQFF. The CDR3, as DNA: TGTGCCACCAGCAGAGAGAGGAAGGAGCAGTTCTTC. The variable domain in full, completed from reference TRBV15 and TRBJ2-1, reads DAMVIQNPRYQVTQFGKPVTLSCSQTLNHNVMYWYQQKSSQAPKLLFHYYDKDFNNEADTPDNFQSRRPNTSFCFLDIRSPGLGDTAMYLCATSRERKEQFFGPGTRLTVL.

The gene calls are TRBV5-6 and TRBJ2-3; D not certain. The CDR3 consists of 15 residues. The germline V and J ends were trimmed by 2 bases and 2 bases, with 12 bases remaining between them. The V gene's germline CDR1 is SGHDT and CDR2 YYEEEE. The CDR3 sequence is CASSFEDRNTDTQYF. For the CDR3, the DNA is TGTGCCAGCAGCTTCGAGGATCGCAACACAGATACGCAGTATTTT.

The rearrangement joins TRBV2 to TRBJ1-1; D is perhaps TRBD1 (5 bases). The germline gives CDR1 SNHLY, CDR2 FYNNEI. The length of the CDR3 is 13 residues. V shed 6 bases and J shed 3 bases, with 11 bases lying between them. The CDR3 region has the DNA TGTGCCAGCAGAGGGGAATGGGACACTGAAGCTTTCTTT. It codes for CASRGEWDTEAFF.

This clone was counted only a few times. V usage is TRBV10-2 and J usage is TRBJ2-1, with 9 positions matching TRBD2. This CDR3 comprises 14 residues. V lost 6 bases and J lost 7; bases outside the gene matches: 7. Per germline, CDR1 WSHSY and CDR2 SAAADI. The CDR3, as DNA: TGCGCCAGCAGCCGTAGCGGGAGCGGAAATGAGCAGTTCTTC. Protein product: CASSRSGSGNEQFF.

This chain uses TRBV7-9 with TRBJ2-1; perhaps TRBD1 as D (6 bases). Germline V gene sequence: CDR1 SEHNR, CDR2 FQNEAQ (reference sequence). Deletions cut 5 bases from V and 2 bases from J, with 10 bases between. The CDR3 has 14 amino acids. The CDR3 DNA is TGTGCCAGCAGCGTCCGGGACACCTACAATGAGCAGTTCTTC. Translation gives CASSVRDTYNEQFF.

This clone was seen a handful of times. The chain couples TRBV6-1 to TRBJ2-4; weak D call: TRBD1 (6 bases). This CDR3 has 14 residues. V was pared by 4 bases and J by 4 bases, with 11 bases between. The V gene's germline CDR1 is MNHNS and CDR2 SASEGT. The CDR3 nucleotides are TGTGCCAGCAGTGGTGGGCAGGGGAAAAACATTCAGTACTTC. This encodes CASSGGQGKNIQYF.

The chain carries TRBV4-1 and TRBJ2-3; D is uncertain. Germline CDR1 reads MGHRA; CDR2 reads YSYEKL. The CDR3 extends over 12 amino acids. Trimming removed 0 bases at V and 6 bases at J, with 4 bases between. The CDR3 sequence: CASSQDMDTQYF. The DNA for the CDR3 is TGCGCCAGCAGCCAAGATATGGATACGCAGTATTTT.

As regards this clone: The identical CDR3 is also encoded by other nucleotide sequences in the sample. This chain joins TRBV27 and TRBJ2-7; 9 nucleotides align to TRBD1. Germline CDR1 MNHEY, CDR2 SMNVEV (reference sequence). V was pared by 6 bases and J by 4 bases, with 7 bases of the junction left unmatched. This CDR3 region has 14 residues. Written as DNA, the CDR3 is TGTGCCAGCAGCCGAACAGGGGGCGCGTACGAGCAGTACTTC. It codes for CASSRTGGAYEQYF.

The V gene is TRBV19, the J gene TRBJ2-7, with 10 nucleotides matching TRBD1. CDR1 and CDR2 from the germline V gene are LNHDA and SQIVND (reference sequence). The CDR3 length is 13 residues. The ends lost 6 bases at V and 2 bases at J; junction bases unmatched: 1. The CDR3 sequence: CASRGTGAYEQYF. In DNA, the CDR3 is TGTGCCAGTAGAGGGACAGGGGCCTACGAGCAGTACTTC.

The chain uses TRBV23-1 and TRBJ1-4; TRBD1 matches at 9 bases. Being an ORF, TRBV23-1 has a function that is uncertain. V was clipped by 4 bases and J by 6 bases; unmatched bases: 6. The CDR3 length is 15 residues. The CDR3 nucleotides are TGCGCCAGCAGTCTCTACAGGGGGCTGGATGAAAAACTGTTTTTT. Its protein is CASSLYRGLDEKLFF.

The chain has TRBV11-2 and TRBJ2-1; the match to TRBD2 covers 9 bases. V shed 1 base, J shed 6 bases, and the junction held 1 base outside the gene matches. The CDR3 sequence is 14 residues long. Germline lookup yields CDR1 SGHAT and CDR2 FQNNGV. DNA of the CDR3: TGTGCCAGCAGCTTAGGCGGGGGGGCCAATGAGCAGTTCTTC. Its translation: CASSLGGGANEQFF.

The chain carries TRBV7-3 and TRBJ2-3; 9 nucleotides align to TRBD2. With V trimmed by 2 bases and J by 1 base, 1 base remained unmatched. The CDR3 runs 15 residues. The V gene's germline CDR1 is SGHTA and CDR2 FQGTGA. In nucleotides, the CDR3 is TGTGCCAGCAGCTTACGCGGGGGGGGCACAGATACGCAGTATTTT. The encoded protein is CASSLRGGGTDTQYF.

This chain joins TRBV30 and TRBJ1-1; D is undetermined. The V and J ends lost 5 bases and 4 bases respectively, with 11 bases between them. This CDR3 is built from 12 residues. CDR1 and CDR2 from the germline V gene are GTSNPN and SVGIG (reference sequence). Here the CDR3 reads CAWSPVRTEAFF. In nucleotides, the CDR3 is TGTGCCTGGTCACCGGTTCGCACTGAAGCTTTCTTT.

Only one count was recorded for this clone. This chain links TRBV19 with TRBJ1-6; D gene ambiguous. The V end was cut by 6 bases, the J end by 7 bases, with 7 bases between. CDR1 and CDR2 (germline): LNHDA, SQIVND (reference sequence). This CDR3 has 12 amino acids. CDR3 bases: TGTGCCAGTAGCTCCCCGAATTCACCCCTCCACTTT. Translated: CASSSPNSPLHF.

This rearrangement joins TRBV10-2 to TRBJ1-5; D is unresolved. The germline V gene has CDR1 WSHSY and CDR2 SAAADI. The CDR3 is made up of 13 amino acids. Trimming stripped 8 bases from V and 9 bases from J, with 17 bases between. As DNA, the CDR3 is TGCGCCAGCGGACCTCGGGAGGGCTCGCCCCAGCATTTT. Its protein product is CASGPREGSPQHF.

V gene TRBV28 combines with J gene TRBJ2-1, with 8 bases lining up with TRBD2. The CDR3 totals 14 residues. In germline, CDR1 is MDHEN, CDR2 SYDVKM. J was trimmed by 9 bases and V by 7 bases; bases with no gene match: 11. The CDR3 region has the DNA TGTGCCAGCACATCGGGGGGGACGCGTGGTGAGCAGTTCTTC. Protein sequence: CASTSGGTRGEQFF.

This chain uses TRBV4-1 with TRBJ2-5, with D possibly TRBD2 on 6 matching bases. Germline loops: CDR1 MGHRA, CDR2 YSYEKL. The CDR3 loop spans 13 amino acids. V was pared by 3 bases and J by 5 bases, with 10 bases between. Here the CDR3 DNA reads TGCGCCAGCAGCCAGGCGGGGAGGGAGACCCAGTACTTC. Its translation: CASSQAGRETQYF.

V and J are TRBV10-3 and TRBJ2-2; no reliable D call. CDR1 ENHRY and CDR2 SYGVKD come from the germline V gene. Trimming stripped 6 bases from V and 6 bases from J, with 11 bases between. The CDR3 runs to 13 residues. CDR3 DNA sequence: TGTGCCATCAGACTACCCGCCTCCGGGGAGCTGTTTTTT. As protein: CAIRLPASGELFF.

The chain combines TRBV4-1 with TRBJ2-1; 8 bases align to TRBD1. The CDR3 consists of 13 residues. Per the germline V gene, CDR1 is MGHRA and CDR2 is YSYEKL. After removal of 3 bases from V and 8 bases from J, the junction contained 3 bases not matched to a gene. The CDR3 nucleotides read TGCGCCAGCAGCCATGACAGGGGATATGAGCAGTTCTTC. This codes for CASSHDRGYEQFF.

V usage is TRBV7-8 and J usage is TRBJ1-1; 7 bases fit TRBD1. Trimming cost V 5 bases and J 4 bases; bases outside gene matches: 4. CDR1 and CDR2 (germline): SGHVS, FQNEAQ. This CDR3 contains 13 residues. The CDR3 spells CASSVSGGTEAFF. As DNA, the CDR3 is TGTGCCAGCAGCGTCTCAGGGGGCACTGAAGCTTTCTTT.

This chain uses TRBV6-5 with TRBJ1-4, with D unresolved. Germline V CDR1 and CDR2: MNHEY, SVGAGI. The length of the CDR3 is 15 residues. V lost 0 bases and J 0 bases, leaving 5 bases between the germline ends. The CDR3 here is CASSYSTPTNEKLFF. CDR3 sequence (DNA): TGTGCCAGCAGTTACTCGACACCAACTAATGAAAAACTGTTTTTT.

The V and J genes are TRBV4-1 and TRBJ2-3; 9 nucleotides agree with TRBD2. The CDR3 has 18 amino acids. V shed 2 bases, J shed 0 bases, and the junction held 9 bases outside the gene matches. Germline V CDR1 and CDR2: MGHRA, YSYEKL. CDR3 nucleotides: TGCGCCAGCAGCCAAAGGTTGCTAGCGGGGCCGAGCACAGATACGCAGTATTTT. Translated, it gives CASSQRLLAGPSTDTQYF.

This chain links TRBV11-2 with TRBJ1-6; 7 nucleotides line up with TRBD1. CDR3 length: 15 residues. Germline V CDR1 and CDR2: SGHAT, FQNNGV. V lost 1 base and J lost 9; bases outside the gene matches: 6. The CDR3 spells CASSLGGTVGSPLHF. The CDR3 coding sequence is TGTGCCAGCAGCTTAGGAGGGACAGTCGGTTCACCCCTCCACTTT.

The V call is TRBV2, the J call TRBJ2-5, with 11 bases that match TRBD2. The CDR3 loop spans 17 amino acids. The V gene end was trimmed by 6 bases and the J gene end by 0 bases; junction bases not matched to a gene: 9. Looked up from germline, CDR1 is SNHLY and CDR2 is FYNNEI. CDR3: CASSDHPGLADQETQYF. The CDR3 DNA sequence: TGTGCCAGCAGCGATCACCCGGGACTAGCGGACCAAGAGACCCAGTACTTC.

The CDR3 coding sequence is TGTGCCAGCAGTTTGGGGCTAGCGGGGGCGAACACCGGGGAGCTGTTTTTT. Translated: CASSLGLAGANTGELFF. The genes are TRBV27 and TRBJ2-2, with TRBD2 matching over 10 bases. CDR1 MNHEY and CDR2 SMNVEV come from the germline V gene (reference sequence). The CDR3 spans 17 residues. V was clipped by 3 bases and J by 0 bases; unmatched bases: 4.

This sequence joins TRBV19 and TRBJ1-5, with D unclear. The CDR3 is 14 amino acids. Germline-derived CDR1 and CDR2 are LNHDA and SQIVND (reference sequence). Trimming stripped 6 bases from V and 8 bases from J, with 17 bases between. In DNA, the CDR3 is TGTGCCAGTAGGGAAGGAGGGAAGAGTGAGCCCCAGCATTTT. Protein: CASREGGKSEPQHF.

This rearrangement joins TRBV6-5 to TRBJ1-2; D unresolved. From germline, CDR1 is MNHEY and CDR2 SVGAGI. The CDR3 sequence is 16 residues long. V lost 2 bases and J 5 bases, leaving 18 bases between the germline ends. This CDR3 is CASSYPTPDGLYGYTF. CDR3 DNA sequence: TGTGCCAGCAGTTACCCCACCCCCGACGGACTATATGGCTACACCTTC.

V and J are TRBV6-4 and TRBJ1-2; D is ambiguous. V lost 5 bases and J lost 0, with 7 bases in between. The CDR3 length is 13 residues. CDR1 MRHNA and CDR2 SNTAGT come from the germline V gene. Written as DNA, the CDR3 is TGTGCCAGCAGTATAGCACCTAACTATGGCTACACCTTC. Amino acids: CASSIAPNYGYTF.

The V and J genes are TRBV29-1 and TRBJ2-7; maybe TRBD1 (5 bases). Germline values: CDR1 SQVTM, CDR2 ANQGSEA. Trimming stripped 3 bases from V and 2 bases from J, with 17 bases between. This CDR3 region has 15 residues. CDR3: CSVEYPGQNPYEQYF. The CDR3 bases are TGCAGCGTTGAGTATCCAGGACAAAATCCCTACGAGCAGTACTTC.

This chain joins TRBV5-5 and TRBJ1-4; D is unresolved. The length of the CDR3 is 11 residues. V lost 0 bases and J 16 bases, leaving 10 bases between the germline ends. Germline CDR1 SGHKS, CDR2 YYEKEE (reference sequence). CDR3 nucleotide sequence: TGTGCCAGCAGCTTGGGGCGGGAAGAGTTTTTT. Translation gives CASSLGREEFF.